This T cell receptor beta chain was sequenced during a study of OX40 agonist ivuxolimab in advanced cancers. Study observations and caveats: With doses of 0.1 to 3.0 mg/kg, CD4+ and CD8+ blood T cells had undergone clonal expansion by week 6.

Clones were read by immunoSEQ multiplex PCR, and TCRdb kept only the in-frame ones, dropping some. This table holds 77,000 or so clones, just under 95% found once. The CDR3 runs 15 residues. V lost 3 bases and J 1 base, leaving 13 bases between the germline ends. The germline V gene encodes CDR1 SGHTS and CDR2 YDEGEE. Comment on this clone: The antigen remains undetermined.

The sample was CD4+ or CD8+ T cells sorted from blood, taken in a trial of the OX40 agonist ivuxolimab. The rearrangement links TRBV5-8 to TRBJ2-5; no definite D call. The receptor comes from an adult with an advanced solid tumor such as melanoma, head and neck, liver or kidney cancer. CDR3 in amino acids: CASSYGSGFQETQYF. The CDR3 DNA sequence: TGTGCCAGCAGCTACGGATCAGGTTTCCAAGAGACCCAGTACTTC.